A single sample gave rise to the 5 T cell receptor beta chains below, sequenced in a study of cytomegalovirus exposure and HLA in healthy donors. Researchers ran the PCR with 60 Vbeta and 13 Jbeta primers. Using immunoSEQ multiplex PCR, the repertoire was profiled, and TCRdb retains in-frame clones only, with some absent. Here the sample spans fewer than 250,000 clones, approximately 80% being singletons. The material sequenced was PBMCs. The origin of the receptors is a boy aged 2 to 10 in good health and CMV-seronegative.

The rearrangement joins TRBV29-1 to TRBJ2-7; 9 nucleotides match TRBD1. The CDR3 is made up of 13 amino acids. V was clipped by 6 bases and J by 4 bases; unmatched bases: 7. Germline lookup yields CDR1 SQVTM and CDR2 ANQGSEA. In DNA, the CDR3 is TGCAGCGTCGCCGGGACAGGGTTTTACGAGCAGTACTTC. It codes for CSVAGTGFYEQYF.

The rearrangement joins TRBV12-5 to TRBJ2-7, with TRBD2 identical over 14 bases. Germline V gene data show CDR1 as LGHNT and CDR2 as FRNRAP. CDR3 length: 15 residues. V dropped 6 bases and J dropped 4; count of bases not matched to a gene: 5. CDR3 bases: TGTGCTAGTGGCCCCGGGACTAGCGGGAGTTACGAGCAGTACTTC. This codes for CASGPGTSGSYEQYF.

The gene calls are TRBV4-1 and TRBJ2-7; 8 positions match TRBD1. Per the germline V gene, CDR1 is MGHRA and CDR2 is YSYEKL. The V and J ends lost 5 bases and 2 bases, in that order; junction bases with no gene match: 2. The CDR3 totals 13 residues. CDR3 sequence reads: CASSKQGAYEQYF. The CDR3, as DNA: TGCGCCAGCAGCAAACAGGGGGCCTACGAGCAGTACTTC.

The sample holds one count of this clone. The gene calls are TRBV12-5 and TRBJ2-7; 8 nucleotides align to TRBD1. J was trimmed by 7 bases and V by 5 bases; bases with no gene match: 4. The germline CDR1 and CDR2 sequences are LGHNT and FRNRAP. This CDR3 contains 12 residues. CDR3 bases: TGTGCTAGTGGTCAGGGGGCGGATGAGCAGTACTTC. Protein sequence: CASGQGADEQYF.

This clone was detected only a few times. V usage is TRBV5-6 and J usage is TRBJ1-6, with a tentative D call TRBD1 (6 bases). Trimming shortened V by 3 bases and J by 7 bases, and 11 bases separated the two germline ends. The CDR3 spans 14 residues. From germline, CDR1 is SGHDT and CDR2 YYEEEE. The CDR3 loop reads CASSSGQVNSPLHF. The CDR3 bases are TGTGCCAGCAGCTCGGGACAAGTGAATTCACCCCTCCACTTT.